A selection of T cell receptor beta chains follows, all from one sample in a study of regulatory T cells in long-lasting Graves disease. MiXCR, applied by TCRdb to the multiplex PCR reads, yields one record per CDR3 protein. This sample has 400,000 to 500,000 distinct CDR3 sequences, with around a fifth found just once. The material was peripheral blood mononuclear cells (PBMCs), obtained when the disease was refractory, from a patient treated with antithyroid drugs. Source of these receptors: a female donor with Graves disease. The CDR3 runs from the conserved cysteine through the conserved F or W. D genes are given only for firm matches. A row's size may be missing; if present it is once, few, many or a size class.

abundance: -
j_gene: TRBJ2-7
v_gene: TRBV7-9
d_gene: TRBD2
CDR3nt: TGTGCCAGCAGCTTAATTAGCGGGAGTCACCACGAGCAGTACTTC
CDR3aa: CASSLISGSHHEQYF

abundance: many
j_gene: TRBJ1-1
v_gene: TRBV2
d_gene: -
CDR3nt: TGTGCCAGCAGTGAAGCGCCCGGGGCAGTCTCTGAAGCTTTCTTT
CDR3aa: CASSEAPGAVSEAFF

abundance: many
j_gene: TRBJ1-1
v_gene: TRBV27
d_gene: -
CDR3nt: TGTGCCAGCAGTTTATTAAGGGGAAACACTGAAGCTTTCTTT
CDR3aa: CASSLLRGNTEAFF

abundance: many
j_gene: TRBJ1-4
v_gene: TRBV20-1
d_gene: -
CDR3nt: TGCAGTGCTACCACCTTTAGGGGAAAATCTAATGAAAAACTGTTTTTT
CDR3aa: CSATTFRGKSNEKLFF

abundance: many
j_gene: TRBJ1-1
v_gene: TRBV7-9
d_gene: -
CDR3nt: TGTGCCAGCAGCTTTCCTACACGGAACACTGAAGCTTTCTTT
CDR3aa: CASSFPTRNTEAFF

abundance: -
j_gene: TRBJ2-1
v_gene: TRBV30
d_gene: -
CDR3nt: TGTGCCTGGAGTGGAATCGAAAATGAGCAGTTCTTC
CDR3aa: CAWSGIENEQFF

abundance: few
j_gene: TRBJ2-4
v_gene: TRBV15
d_gene: -
CDR3nt: TGTGCCACCAGCAGAGATCGCGGCCTAGCCAAAAACATTCAGTACTTC
CDR3aa: CATSRDRGLAKNIQYF

abundance: few
j_gene: TRBJ1-6
v_gene: TRBV7-9
d_gene: TRBD1
CDR3nt: TGTGCCAGCAGCTTTACAGGGGAGACTCGTTCACCCCTCCACTTT
CDR3aa: CASSFTGETRSPLHF

abundance: -
j_gene: TRBJ2-2
v_gene: TRBV15
d_gene: -
CDR3nt: TGTGCCACCAGCCAGACGGGGGCGGGCCCCACCGGGGAGCTGTTTTTT
CDR3aa: CATSQTGAGPTGELFF

abundance: -
j_gene: TRBJ1-1
v_gene: TRBV19
d_gene: -
CDR3nt: TGTGCCAGTAGTCGGCAGGGAGCCATGAACACTGAAGCTTTCTTT
CDR3aa: CASSRQGAMNTEAFF

abundance: -
j_gene: TRBJ2-3
v_gene: TRBV15
d_gene: -
CDR3nt: TGTGCCACCAGCAAAGACCGGGCCCTACTCACAGATACGCAGTATTTT
CDR3aa: CATSKDRALLTDTQYF

abundance: -
j_gene: TRBJ2-7
v_gene: TRBV15
d_gene: TRBD2
CDR3nt: TGTGCCACCAGCAGAGTGGGGGGGACCTACGAGCAGTACTTC
CDR3aa: CATSRVGGTYEQYF

abundance: many
j_gene: TRBJ1-2
v_gene: TRBV10-3
d_gene: -
CDR3nt: TGTGCCATCAGTGAGTCGTTTGGGGGCTACACCTTC
CDR3aa: CAISESFGGYTF

abundance: -
j_gene: TRBJ1-2
v_gene: TRBV7-9
d_gene: TRBD1
CDR3nt: TGTGGCAGCAGCCGGGGACAGGGGATCGATGGCTACACCTTC
CDR3aa: CGSSRGQGIDGYTF

abundance: many
j_gene: TRBJ2-7
v_gene: TRBV6-1
d_gene: -
CDR3nt: TGTGCCAGCAGACCCTTAGGCGGCTTGAGCTCCTACGAGCAGTACTTC
CDR3aa: CASRPLGGLSSYEQYF

abundance: -
j_gene: TRBJ1-5
v_gene: TRBV7-2
d_gene: TRBD1
CDR3nt: TGTGCCAGCAGTGATGGGACAGGGACTCAGCCCCAGCATTTT
CDR3aa: CASSDGTGTQPQHF

abundance: few
j_gene: TRBJ2-7
v_gene: TRBV11-2
d_gene: -
CDR3nt: TGTGCCAGCTACTCAGGGCGGGGCGACAACTTATACGAGCAGTACTTC
CDR3aa: CASYSGRGDNLYEQYF

abundance: many
j_gene: TRBJ2-5
v_gene: TRBV7-8
d_gene: -
CDR3nt: TGTGCCAGCAGCCCTTCGGCTACCCGGGAGACCCAGTACTTC
CDR3aa: CASSPSATRETQYF

abundance: few
j_gene: TRBJ1-5
v_gene: TRBV5-8
d_gene: -
CDR3nt: TGTGCCAGCAGCTTGAAGGGCTCTCAGCCCCAGCATTTT
CDR3aa: CASSLKGSQPQHF

abundance: many
j_gene: TRBJ2-7
v_gene: TRBV6-5
d_gene: -
CDR3nt: TGTGCCAGCAGTTACGCTAGCAACTACGAGCAGTACTTC
CDR3aa: CASSYASNYEQYF

abundance: many
j_gene: TRBJ1-6
v_gene: TRBV28
d_gene: -
CDR3nt: TGTGCCAGCAGTCAGATAACCTATAATTCACCCCTCCACTTT
CDR3aa: CASSQITYNSPLHF

abundance: many
j_gene: TRBJ1-2
v_gene: TRBV19
d_gene: -
CDR3nt: TGTGCCAGTAGTAGTTCACGGACGGGGAGCTATGGCTACACCTTC
CDR3aa: CASSSSRTGSYGYTF

abundance: many
j_gene: TRBJ2-7
v_gene: TRBV20-1
d_gene: -
CDR3nt: TGCAGTGCTACCTGGACGGGGAAAACCTACGAGCAGTACTTC
CDR3aa: CSATWTGKTYEQYF

abundance: -
j_gene: TRBJ1-2
v_gene: TRBV7-9
d_gene: -
CDR3nt: TGTGCCAGCAGAGAATTAACCGGGACCTATGGCTACACCTTC
CDR3aa: CASRELTGTYGYTF

abundance: -
j_gene: TRBJ1-5
v_gene: TRBV20-1
d_gene: -
CDR3nt: TGCAGTGCTACTAGACAGGATTTGCCCCAGCATTTT
CDR3aa: CSATRQDLPQHF

abundance: many
j_gene: TRBJ1-2
v_gene: TRBV28
d_gene: TRBD1
CDR3nt: TGTGCCAGCAGTCCGGGACAGGGCGGGGATGGCTACACCTTC
CDR3aa: CASSPGQGGDGYTF

abundance: -
j_gene: TRBJ1-1
v_gene: TRBV11-2
d_gene: -
CDR3nt: TGTGCCAGCAGCGTGAACAGGGAGACTGAAGCTTTCTTT
CDR3aa: CASSVNRETEAFF

abundance: few
j_gene: TRBJ1-4
v_gene: TRBV5-1
d_gene: TRBD1
CDR3nt: TGCGCCAGCAGCCTTGACAGGGGCAGGAATGAAAAACTGTTTTTT
CDR3aa: CASSLDRGRNEKLFF

abundance: -
j_gene: TRBJ2-2
v_gene: TRBV19
d_gene: -
CDR3nt: TGTGCCAGTAGTATCGCCGAGGCCGGGGAGCTGTTTTTT
CDR3aa: CASSIAEAGELFF

abundance: -
j_gene: TRBJ2-1
v_gene: TRBV20-1
d_gene: TRBD2
CDR3nt: TGCAGTGCTAGGGGCGGGAGGGAGGTCGATGAGCAGTTCTTC
CDR3aa: CSARGGREVDEQFF

abundance: many
j_gene: TRBJ2-7
v_gene: TRBV28
d_gene: -
CDR3nt: TGTGCCAGCACCCTGCGCTCATCCTACGAGCAGTACTTC
CDR3aa: CASTLRSSYEQYF

abundance: many
j_gene: TRBJ1-6
v_gene: TRBV2
d_gene: -
CDR3nt: TGTGCCAGCAGTGAAGGGGGGCCATTGTCACCCCTCCACTTT
CDR3aa: CASSEGGPLSPLHF

abundance: many
j_gene: TRBJ1-3
v_gene: TRBV12-3/TRBV12-4
d_gene: TRBD1
CDR3nt: TGTGCCAGCAGTTTCGCAGGGGGCCACACCATATATTTT
CDR3aa: CASSFAGGHTIYF

abundance: -
j_gene: TRBJ1-2
v_gene: TRBV13
d_gene: -
CDR3nt: TGTGCCAGCAGCTTCGGCAGGGGCGAATTAGCTAACTATGGCTACACCTTC
CDR3aa: CASSFGRGELANYGYTF

abundance: many
j_gene: TRBJ1-1
v_gene: TRBV2
d_gene: TRBD1
CDR3nt: TGTGCCAGCAGTGAGCAGGGGGACAGGGGGACTGAAGCTTTCTTT
CDR3aa: CASSEQGDRGTEAFF

abundance: many
j_gene: TRBJ1-5
v_gene: TRBV2
d_gene: -
CDR3nt: TGTGCCAGCAGCGACGCTTATAGCAATCAGCCCCAGCATTTT
CDR3aa: CASSDAYSNQPQHF

abundance: many
j_gene: TRBJ1-1
v_gene: TRBV5-1
d_gene: -
CDR3nt: TGCGCCAGCAGTTTCGGGACCTCTGAAAACACTGAAGCTTTCTTT
CDR3aa: CASSFGTSENTEAFF

abundance: many
j_gene: TRBJ1-1
v_gene: TRBV20-1
d_gene: -
CDR3nt: TGCAGTGCTAGAGAAGGGGGGCTGTCCACTGAAGCTTTCTTT
CDR3aa: CSAREGGLSTEAFF

abundance: few
j_gene: TRBJ2-4
v_gene: TRBV3-1
d_gene: -
CDR3nt: TGTGCCAGCAGCTGGCCTCAGGAAAACATTCAGTACTTC
CDR3aa: CASSWPQENIQYF

abundance: -
j_gene: TRBJ1-4
v_gene: TRBV10-3
d_gene: -
CDR3nt: TGTGCCATCAGTGAGTCAAGGGGGGCGTCGGAAAAACTGTTTTTT
CDR3aa: CAISESRGASEKLFF

abundance: -
j_gene: TRBJ2-7
v_gene: TRBV7-9
d_gene: -
CDR3nt: TGTGCCAGCAGCTTAGTCTACCCCACAGGGAACTACGAGCAGTACTTC
CDR3aa: CASSLVYPTGNYEQYF

abundance: few
j_gene: TRBJ1-4
v_gene: TRBV28
d_gene: -
CDR3nt: TGTGCCAGCAGTTTAGGGGGGCGAACTGGGAAAACTAGCGGTGAAAAACTGTTTTTT
CDR3aa: CASSLGGRTGKTSGEKLFF

abundance: many
j_gene: TRBJ1-2
v_gene: TRBV12-3/TRBV12-4
d_gene: -
CDR3nt: TGTGCCAGCAGTTTAGCCGGGAATGGCTACACCTTC
CDR3aa: CASSLAGNGYTF

abundance: many
j_gene: TRBJ1-5
v_gene: TRBV6-2/TRBV6-3
d_gene: TRBD1
CDR3nt: TGTGCCAGCAGTTACACAGGGGGCCATCAGCCCCAGCATTTT
CDR3aa: CASSYTGGHQPQHF

abundance: many
j_gene: TRBJ1-3
v_gene: TRBV28
d_gene: -
CDR3nt: TGTGCCAGCAAAATTCTACACGAATACACCATATATTTT
CDR3aa: CASKILHEYTIYF

abundance: few
j_gene: TRBJ1-5
v_gene: TRBV5-8
d_gene: -
CDR3nt: TGTGCCAGCCGGCGGCGGGGGGGTCAGCCCCAGCATTTT
CDR3aa: CASRRRGGQPQHF

abundance: -
j_gene: TRBJ2-3
v_gene: TRBV28
d_gene: TRBD1
CDR3nt: TGTGCCAGTGGGACCGGGACAGTAAGCACAGATACGCAGTATTTT
CDR3aa: CASGTGTVSTDTQYF

abundance: -
j_gene: TRBJ1-5
v_gene: TRBV5-5
d_gene: -
CDR3nt: TGTGCCAGCAGCTTGTTCGGGGGGAGCAATCAGCCCCAGCATTTT
CDR3aa: CASSLFGGSNQPQHF

abundance: -
j_gene: TRBJ2-2
v_gene: TRBV20-1
d_gene: -
CDR3nt: TGCAGTGCTACACCGGGACTGACGAACACCGGGGAGCTGTTTTTT
CDR3aa: CSATPGLTNTGELFF

abundance: -
j_gene: TRBJ2-2
v_gene: TRBV11-2
d_gene: TRBD2
CDR3nt: TGTGCCAGCAGCGCCCGACTAGCTGCCCCCGGGGAGCTGTTTTTT
CDR3aa: CASSARLAAPGELFF

abundance: many
j_gene: TRBJ1-4
v_gene: TRBV28
d_gene: TRBD1
CDR3nt: TGTGCCAGCAGCTCCGCAGGGGGGGAGAATGAAAAACTGTTTTTT
CDR3aa: CASSSAGGENEKLFF

abundance: few
j_gene: TRBJ1-4
v_gene: TRBV7-9
d_gene: -
CDR3nt: TGTGCCAGCAGCTTAGACGAGGTCCTGAATGAAAAACTGTTTTTT
CDR3aa: CASSLDEVLNEKLFF

abundance: -
j_gene: TRBJ1-2
v_gene: TRBV30
d_gene: TRBD1
CDR3nt: TGTGCCTGGAGTGTACAACGGGACAGCTATGGCTACACCTTC
CDR3aa: CAWSVQRDSYGYTF

abundance: many
j_gene: TRBJ2-2
v_gene: TRBV20-1
d_gene: -
CDR3nt: TGCAGTGCTAGTCAAGGACAATACACCGGGGAGCTGTTTTTT
CDR3aa: CSASQGQYTGELFF

abundance: once
j_gene: TRBJ2-1
v_gene: TRBV7-2
d_gene: TRBD2
CDR3nt: TGTGCCAGCAGCTTACCGGGACTAGCAGTGCGGGAGCAGTTCTTC
CDR3aa: CASSLPGLAVREQFF